The 30 T cell receptor beta chains below were found in one sample sequenced in a study of shared clonotypes between healthy human individuals. Method: immunoSEQ multiplex PCR; TCRdb's copy keeps in-frame clones and lacks some. The sample has under 1,100,000 clones; about 80% are singletons. The source material was memory CD4+ T cells from PBMCs. The subset was: CD45RA-negative fraction. Every receptor here comes from a man younger than 30 in good health. Some clones in this sample may be carry-over from other donors' samples.

The chain recombines TRBV29-1 with TRBJ1-2; 8 bases align to TRBD1. This CDR3 contains 13 residues. From germline, CDR1 is SQVTM and CDR2 ANQGSEA. The V segment lost 3 bases and the J segment 7 bases; nucleotides outside the gene matches: 7. The CDR3 loop reads CSVDWTGSAGYTF. CDR3 nucleotides: TGCAGCGTTGACTGGACAGGGTCTGCTGGCTACACCTTC.

The chain recombines TRBV15 with TRBJ1-5; D not certain. From germline, CDR1 is LNHNV and CDR2 YYDKDF (reference sequence). Trimming pared 6 bases from V and 0 bases from J, leaving 9 bases between. The CDR3 has 14 residues. The CDR3 region is CATSQKYSNQPQHF. As DNA, the CDR3 is TGTGCCACCAGTCAGAAATATAGCAATCAGCCCCAGCATTTT.

The V call is TRBV7-6, the J call TRBJ1-4; 7 bases line up with TRBD1. Trimming at V came to 4 bases and at J to 2 bases, leaving 7 bases not matched to a gene. This CDR3 spans 16 amino acids. The germline V gene has CDR1 SGHVS and CDR2 FNYEAQ. CDR3 sequence reads: CASSSEGGLTNEKLFF. The CDR3 nucleotides read TGTGCCAGCAGCTCAGAAGGGGGCCTTACTAATGAAAAACTGTTTTTT.

J is TRBJ2-7 and V is TRBV6-1, with D perhaps matching TRBD2 (6 bases). The CDR3 length is 14 residues. V dropped 6 bases and J dropped 6 bases, with 18 bases sitting between them. The germline V gene has CDR1 MNHNS and CDR2 SASEGT. CDR3: CASRILYLEGEQYF. The CDR3 DNA reads as TGTGCCAGCAGGATCCTCTATCTGGAGGGCGAGCAGTACTTC.

The rearrangement joins TRBV23-1 to TRBJ1-5; maybe TRBD1 (5 bases). TRBV23-1 has ORF status, its function being uncertain. The germline V and J ends were trimmed by 10 bases and 0 bases, with 16 bases remaining between them. The CDR3 consists of 15 residues. This CDR3 is CATKAGVHSNQPQHF. In nucleotides, the CDR3 is TGCGCCACCAAGGCGGGGGTGCATAGCAATCAGCCCCAGCATTTT.

This clone occurred once. This clone may be a read error of a much larger clone one base away. The rearrangement links TRBV29-1 to TRBJ2-5, with no clear D. Germline V gene lookup returns CDR1 SQVTM and CDR2 ANQGSEA. The CDR3 has 11 residues. The CDR3 here is CSVDSGYEQHF. As DNA, the CDR3 is TGCAGCGTTGATTCGGGTTACGAGCAGCACTTC.

The chain links TRBV11-2 to TRBJ1-1; D is perhaps TRBD1 (6 bases). Germline CDR1 SGHAT, CDR2 FQNNGV. This CDR3 spans 16 amino acids. Trimming removed 5 bases from V and 1 base from J, with 17 bases in between. The chain's CDR3 is CASSPEGGGWNTEAFF. The DNA of the CDR3 is TGTGCCAGCAGCCCCGAGGGGGGGGGCTGGAACACTGAAGCTTTCTTT.

This clone was found a few times. DNA for the CDR3: TGCGCCAGCAGTGAGTCGGGGGGAAAGGGGATTAATGAGCAGTTCTTC. Protein product: CASSESGGKGINEQFF. V is TRBV10-1 and J is TRBJ2-1, with D maybe TRBD2 (6 bases). V lost 0 bases, J lost 7 bases, and 16 bases lay in between. The germline V gene encodes CDR1 WNHNN and CDR2 SYGVQD (reference sequence). The CDR3 loop spans 16 amino acids.

Comment on this clone: Possible read error: a much larger clone is one base away. This chain connects TRBV30 to TRBJ2-7, with D perhaps assigned TRBD1 or TRBD2 (6 bases each). There are 13 residues in the CDR3. CDR1 is GTSNPN, CDR2 SVGIG, per germline (reference sequence). CDR3 residues: CAPKGGSSYEQYF. DNA of the CDR3: TGTGCTCCCAAAGGGGGGTCCTCCTACGAGCAGTACTTC.

This chain connects TRBV4-3 to TRBJ2-1; TRBD2 agrees at 8 bases. The germline V gene encodes CDR1 LGHNA and CDR2 YSLEER. This CDR3 has 13 residues. V lost 1 base to trimming and J lost 13 bases; unmatched junction nucleotides: 6. The CDR3, as DNA: TGCGCCAGCAGCCAAGCCCTAGCGGGCAACCAGTTCTTC. It translates to CASSQALAGNQFF.

This clone was picked up many times. The chain is built from TRBV4-3 and TRBJ2-2; a possible D gene is TRBD1 (6 bases). This CDR3 has 13 residues. Germline V gene data show CDR1 as LGHNA and CDR2 as YSLEER. Trimming removed 1 base at V and 9 bases at J, with 9 bases between. The CDR3 DNA reads as TGCGCCAGCAGCCAAGTTGGGGGCAGGGAGCTGTTTTTT. Translating it yields CASSQVGGRELFF.

The rearrangement joins TRBV9 to TRBJ2-1; the match to TRBD2 covers 8 bases. Germline V gives CDR1 SGDLS, CDR2 YYNGEE. V shed 0 bases and J 4 bases; nucleotides not matched to a gene: 9. The CDR3 has 17 residues. The CDR3 DNA reads TGTGCCAGCAGCGTAGTGGCGGGAGGCCGGGAGTACAATGAGCAGTTCTTC. Amino acids: CASSVVAGGREYNEQFF.

The table lists this clone with a count of one. This chain connects TRBV5-1 to TRBJ2-5; D possibly uses TRBD1 or TRBD2 (5 bases each). The V gene's germline CDR1 is SGHRS and CDR2 YFSETQ. The CDR3 is 16 amino acids. Deletions cut 0 bases from V and 0 bases from J, with 12 bases between. The CDR3 nucleotides read TGCGCCAGCAGCTTGGGCTCGGGACGCAACCAAGAGACCCAGTACTTC. Translation gives CASSLGSGRNQETQYF.

The genes are TRBV6-1 and TRBJ2-6, with a tentative D call TRBD2 (5 bases). The CDR3 runs 14 residues. V shed 2 bases and J shed 4 bases, with 6 bases lying between them. CDR1 is MNHNS and CDR2 is SASEGT in the germline V gene. The CDR3 loop reads CASSERRGANVLTF. Here the CDR3 DNA reads TGTGCCAGCAGTGAAAGGAGGGGGGCCAACGTCCTGACTTTC.

The chain links TRBV7-6 to TRBJ2-7, with 7 positions matching TRBD2. The CDR3 runs 16 residues. Germline CDR1 is SGHVS and CDR2 is FNYEAQ. V shed 5 bases and J 3 bases; nucleotides not matched to a gene: 13. The CDR3 DNA sequence: TGTGCCAGCAGCCTTCAGGGAGCGGGATCTAACTACGAGCAGTACTTC. Amino acid sequence: CASSLQGAGSNYEQYF.

The chain has TRBV6-1 and TRBJ2-5; D gene unclear. The germline V and J ends were trimmed by 6 bases and 4 bases, with 15 bases remaining between them. In germline, CDR1 is MNHNS, CDR2 SASEGT. The CDR3 is 14 amino acids. The CDR3 loop reads CASRYYFQLETQYF. DNA of the CDR3: TGTGCCAGCAGATACTACTTCCAGTTAGAGACCCAGTACTTC.

A remark on this clone: It may be a read error: a sequence one base away is much more abundant. This chain links TRBV29-1 with TRBJ2-7, with D possibly TRBD2 on 6 matching bases. The length of the CDR3 is 13 residues. Per germline, CDR1 SQVTM and CDR2 ANQGSEA. The CDR3 DNA follows: TGCAGCGTAAGGACGGGAGCGAGAGACGAGCAGCACTTC. It specifies CSVRTGARDEQHF.

The chain is built from TRBV25-1 and TRBJ2-3; D unresolved. Per germline, CDR1 MGHDK and CDR2 SYGVNS. V was shortened by 1 base and J by 5 bases, with 10 bases between the two germline ends. This CDR3 contains 14 residues. The CDR3 DNA reads as TGTGCCAGCAGTGAATCTATGGGCAGAGATACGCAGTATTTT. This sequence encodes CASSESMGRDTQYF. Supplemented by reference TRBV25-1 and TRBJ2-3, the full variable domain reads EADIYQTPRYLVIGTGKKITLECSQTMGHDKMYWYQQDPGMELHLIHYSYGVNSTEKGDLSSESTVSRIRTEHFPLTLESARPSHTSQYLCASSESMGRDTQYFGPGTRLTVL.

The genes are TRBV10-3 and TRBJ1-2; 7 positions match TRBD1. CDR3 size: 13 residues. The V gene end was trimmed by 8 bases and the J gene end by 14 bases; junction bases not matched to a gene: 17. Germline V gene lookup returns CDR1 ENHRY and CDR2 SYGVKD. The CDR3: CAIREATGPRKTF. In DNA form, the CDR3 reads TGTGCCATCCGGGAGGCGACAGGGCCTAGGAAGACCTTC.

The chain combines TRBV18 with TRBJ2-7, with D perhaps TRBD2 (5 bases). Germline V gene sequence: CDR1 KGHSH, CDR2 LQKENI. The CDR3 length is 14 residues. V lost 6 bases and J lost 3, with 15 bases in between. The CDR3 spells CASSQVRGNYEQYF. Here the CDR3 DNA reads TGTGCCAGCTCCCAGGTCCGAGGGAACTACGAGCAGTACTTC.

J is TRBJ2-1 and V is TRBV5-1, with a weak D call TRBD2 (5 bases). Germline V gene data show CDR1 as SGHRS and CDR2 as YFSETQ. This CDR3 contains 16 residues. CDR3 DNA: TGCGCTAGACTCAGAGCGGCTCGAAAACGGACCTATGAGCAGTTCTTC. Its protein is CARLRAARKRTYEQFF.

The CDR3 here is CASSLGEGYQPQHF. The CDR3 DNA follows: TGCGCCAGCAGCTTGGGGGAGGGTTATCAGCCCCAGCATTTT. The V gene is TRBV5-1, the J gene TRBJ1-5, with D uncertain. The CDR3 runs 14 residues. The V end lost 0 bases, the J end lost 5 bases, and 9 bases lay between the germline ends. Germline V gene sequence: CDR1 SGHRS, CDR2 YFSETQ. Using reference TRBV5-1 and TRBJ1-5 for the parts outside the CDR3, the full variable domain is KAGVTQTPRYLIKTRGQQVTLSCSPISGHRSVSWYQQTPGQGLQFLFEYFSETQRNKGNFPGRFSGRQFSNSRSEMNVSTLELGDSALYLCASSLGEGYQPQHFGDGTRLSIL.

V is TRBV30 and J is TRBJ1-5; TRBD1 matches 10 bases. The V gene end was trimmed by 5 bases and the J gene end by 7 bases; junction bases not matched to a gene: 8. The CDR3 consists of 14 residues. The germline CDR1 and CDR2 sequences are GTSNPN and SVGIG (reference sequence). CDR3 sequence: CAWATGGFRQPQHF. CDR3 bases: TGTGCCTGGGCGACAGGGGGCTTTCGCCAGCCCCAGCATTTT.

The V and J genes are TRBV7-2 and TRBJ2-7; D is undetermined. V was cut by 4 bases and J by 6 bases, with 25 bases left in between. Germline CDR1 is SGHTA and CDR2 is FQGNSA. The CDR3 has 17 amino acids. The CDR3 DNA follows: TGTGCCAGCAGCTCTTACGGCGGCGGTCCGATCGGGTCCGAGCAGTACTTC. Encoded protein: CASSSYGGGPIGSEQYF. Full variable domain (remainder filled in from reference TRBV7-2 and TRBJ2-7): GAGVSQSPSNKVTEKGKDVELRCDPISGHTALYWYRQSLGQGLEFLIYFQGNSAPDKSGLPSDRFSAERTGGSVSTLTIQRTQQEDSAVYLCASSSYGGGPIGSEQYFGPGTRLTVT.

This clone was counted a few times. CDR3 nucleotide sequence: TGTGCCAGCTCACCCCGGGCCGCTAACTATGGCTACACCTTC. As protein: CASSPRAANYGYTF. The chain employs TRBV18 and TRBJ1-2; D is unresolved. Germline V gives CDR1 KGHSH, CDR2 LQKENI. The CDR3 is 14 residues long. Between the trimmed V and J ends, which lost 3 bases and 0 bases, there was a span of 8 bases. Combining the CDR3 with reference TRBV18 and TRBJ1-2 gives the whole variable domain NAGVMQNPRHLVRRRGQEARLRCSPMKGHSHVYWYRQLPEEGLKFMVYLQKENIIDESGMPKERFSAEFPKEGPSILRIQQVVRGDSAAYFCASSPRAANYGYTFGSGTRLTVV.

V usage is TRBV4-2 and J usage is TRBJ2-1; 12 positions agree with TRBD2. The CDR3 length is 16 residues. CDR1 and CDR2 (germline): LGHNA, YNFKEQ. V shed 2 bases, J shed 4 bases, and the junction held 3 bases outside the gene matches. CDR3 protein: CASSQTSGRRYNEQFF. The CDR3 DNA follows: TGTGCCAGCAGCCAAACTAGCGGGAGGCGATACAATGAGCAGTTCTTC.

V gene TRBV29-1 combines with J gene TRBJ2-1; 10 nucleotides agree with TRBD2. This CDR3 has 14 amino acids. J was trimmed by 6 bases and V by 6 bases; bases with no gene match: 8. Germline CDR1 reads SQVTM; CDR2 reads ANQGSEA. CDR3 nucleotide sequence: TGCAGCGTGAAGCGGGAGGGCCGGCGCAATGAGCAGTTCTTC. As protein: CSVKREGRRNEQFF.

The V and J genes are TRBV5-6 and TRBJ1-2; D might be TRBD1 (5 bases). The V gene's germline CDR1 is SGHDT and CDR2 YYEEEE. The V gene lost 4 bases and the J gene lost 0 bases, with 10 bases spanning the gap. The CDR3 extends over 14 amino acids. As DNA, the CDR3 is TGTGCCAGCAGCCCGGGGGGGGCTAACTATGGCTACACCTTC. Protein: CASSPGGANYGYTF.

V is TRBV7-3 and J is TRBJ2-2; D might be TRBD2 (5 bases). V gave up 5 bases and J gave up 6 bases, with 10 bases separating them. The CDR3 loop spans 13 amino acids. In germline, CDR1 is SGHTA, CDR2 FQGTGA. The DNA of the CDR3 is TGTGCCAGCAGCCTGAACGGGGCCGGGGAGCTGTTTTTT. This sequence encodes CASSLNGAGELFF.

The chain combines TRBV7-2 with TRBJ2-3; D perhaps matches TRBD1 (6 bases). V was cut by 4 bases and J by 6 bases, with 14 bases left in between. The germline gives CDR1 SGHTA, CDR2 FQGNSA. CDR3 size: 14 residues. The CDR3 region has the DNA TGTGCCAGCAGCTCGACAGGTTCGGAGGATACGCAGTATTTT. Translation: CASSSTGSEDTQYF.